These 13 T cell receptor beta chains originate from one sample sequenced in a study of T cells expressing NK-cell markers (dated by TCRdb to the early 2020s). To prepare the library, 5' RACE was applied. The sequencing machine was an Illumina HiSeq 2000. The reads, reprocessed by TCRdb, yield one row per CDR3 protein sequence and no DNA. The sample table on file contains about 390,000 distinct CDR3 sequences. Around 10% of the sample is held by the ten biggest clonotypes. Sequences were obtained from blood T cells: a sorted CD56 or NKG2C T cell subset, CD4+ or CD8+ T cells, or bulk PBMC T cells (not recorded which). The receptors originated from a woman aged 45 to 65 in good health. Donor details come from another sample of the same person, matched by shared clones.

CDR3 protein: CSARGPGTDTQYF. The chain has TRBV20-1 and TRBJ2-3; lacking DNA, the TRBD1 call made by TCRdb goes unchecked. The germline V gene has CDR1 DFQATT and CDR2 SNEGSKA (reference sequence). The CDR3 is 13 residues long.

V usage is TRBV3-1 and J usage is TRBJ1-6. CDR3 length: 15 amino acids. Germline V gene data show CDR1 as LGHDT and CDR2 as YNNKEL (reference sequence). CDR3 loop: CASSHFAGGNSPLHF. Using reference TRBV3-1 and TRBJ1-6 for the parts outside the CDR3, the full variable domain is DTAVSQTPKYLVTQMGNDKSIKCEQNLGHDTMYWYKQDSKKFLKIMFSYNNKELIINETVPNRFSPKSPDKAHLNLHINSLELGDSAVYFCASSHFAGGNSPLHFGNGTRLTVT.

The CDR3 region is CASTGTSGSSYNEQFF. This chain links TRBV6-4 with TRBJ2-1; without DNA, the TCRdb call of TRBD2 cannot be checked. Germline V lookup: CDR1 MRHNA, CDR2 SNTAGT. This CDR3 has 16 amino acids.

V and J are TRBV12-3 or TRBV12-4 and TRBJ1-6; lacking DNA, the TRBD1 call made by TCRdb goes unchecked. The length of the CDR3 is 15 residues. The CDR3 sequence is CASGKTGRAESPLHF.

The CDR3 loop is CASSLGGERSYGYTF. The V gene is TRBV5-6, the J gene TRBJ1-2; TCRdb designates TRBD1, a call that cannot be tested without DNA. CDR3 size: 15 residues. Germline CDR1 reads SGHDT; CDR2 reads YYEEEE. Using reference TRBV5-6 and TRBJ1-2 for the parts outside the CDR3, the full variable domain is DAGVTQSPTHLIKTRGQQVTLRCSPKSGHDTVSWYQQALGQGPQFIFQYYEEEERQRGNFPDRFSGHQFPNYSSELNVNALLLGDSALYLCASSLGGERSYGYTFGSGTRLTVV.

V gene TRBV6-5 combines with J gene TRBJ2-7. The germline V gene has CDR1 MNHEY and CDR2 SVGAGI. The CDR3 sequence is 16 residues long. The CDR3 here is CASSDSWVGRFYEQYF.

CDR3 loop: CASSPQAGTNEKLFF. The chain is built from TRBV12-3 or TRBV12-4 and TRBJ1-4; TCRdb reports TRBD1, a call that lacks DNA to check it against. The CDR3 is made up of 15 amino acids.

This rearrangement joins TRBV29-1 to TRBJ2-5; with no DNA, the TCRdb D assignment of TRBD2 cannot be verified. This CDR3 is 14 amino acids long. Germline V gene sequence: CDR1 SQVTM, CDR2 ANQGSEA. The CDR3 region is CSVEASGVVFSQYF.

The chain has TRBV5-1 and TRBJ2-1; TCRdb's D gene call, TRBD1, goes unchecked for lack of DNA. The CDR3 spans 15 residues. Germline-derived CDR1 and CDR2 are SGHRS and YFSETQ. CDR3 amino acids: CASSNRDRLFNEQFF. The entire variable domain, with the rest obtained from reference TRBV5-1 and TRBJ2-1, is as follows: KAGVTQTPRYLIKTRGQQVTLSCSPISGHRSVSWYQQTPGQGLQFLFEYFSETQRNKGNFPGRFSGRQFSNSRSEMNVSTLELGDSALYLCASSNRDRLFNEQFFGPGTRLTVL.

The chain employs TRBV7-8 and TRBJ1-1; TCRdb outputs TRBD1, but without DNA this stays unchecked. CDR3 length: 15 residues. CDR1 is SGHVS, CDR2 FQNEAQ, per germline. The CDR3 loop reads CASSPGRGRNTEAFF.

The rearrangement links TRBV15 to TRBJ2-1; TCRdb designates TRBD2, a call that cannot be tested without DNA. Germline V gives CDR1 LNHNV, CDR2 YYDKDF (reference sequence). CDR3 length: 15 amino acids. This chain's CDR3 is CATSNGRDHYNEQFF.

This chain connects TRBV4-1 to TRBJ2-5; as DNA is missing, the TRBD2 call by TCRdb cannot be tested. CDR1 and CDR2 (germline): MGHRA, YSYEKL. The CDR3 runs 15 residues. CDR3: CASSPTSGRGETQYF.

The CDR3 sequence is CASSESMSSYNEQFF. The chain is built from TRBV10-2 and TRBJ2-1. The CDR3 spans 15 residues. CDR1 and CDR2 (germline): WSHSY, SAAADI.